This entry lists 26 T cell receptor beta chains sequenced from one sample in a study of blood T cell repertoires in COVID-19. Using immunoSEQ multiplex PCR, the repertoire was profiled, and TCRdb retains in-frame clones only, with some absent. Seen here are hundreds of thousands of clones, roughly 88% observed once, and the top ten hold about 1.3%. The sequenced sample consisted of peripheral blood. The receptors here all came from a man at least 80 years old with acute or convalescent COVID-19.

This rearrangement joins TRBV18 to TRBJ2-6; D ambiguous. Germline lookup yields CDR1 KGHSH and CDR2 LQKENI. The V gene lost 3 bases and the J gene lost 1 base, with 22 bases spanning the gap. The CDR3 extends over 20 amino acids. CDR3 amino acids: CASSPKRLLYSLSGANVLTF. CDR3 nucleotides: TGTGCCAGCTCACCGAAACGCCTACTATATTCTTTATCTGGGGCCAACGTCCTGACTTTC.

The CDR3 nucleotides read TGCGCCAGCAGCTTCGATGGGCCATCGAGCTCCTACGAGCAGTACTTC. Its protein product is CASSFDGPSSSYEQYF. This chain uses TRBV5-1 with TRBJ2-7; D is ambiguous. Germline CDR1 and CDR2: SGHRS and YFSETQ. The length of the CDR3 is 16 residues. Trimming cost V 2 bases and J 0 bases, with 15 bases left between them. Looking up the rest from reference TRBV5-1 and TRBJ2-7 gives the full variable domain: KAGVTQTPRYLIKTRGQQVTLSCSPISGHRSVSWYQQTPGQGLQFLFEYFSETQRNKGNFPGRFSGRQFSNSRSEMNVSTLELGDSALYLCASSFDGPSSSYEQYFGPGTRLTVT.

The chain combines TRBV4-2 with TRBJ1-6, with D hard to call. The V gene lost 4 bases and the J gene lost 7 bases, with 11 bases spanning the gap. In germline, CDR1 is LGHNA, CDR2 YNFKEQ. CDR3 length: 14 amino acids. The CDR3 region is CASSLLQENSPLHF. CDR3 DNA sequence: TGTGCCAGCAGCCTCCTTCAGGAAAATTCACCCCTCCACTTT.

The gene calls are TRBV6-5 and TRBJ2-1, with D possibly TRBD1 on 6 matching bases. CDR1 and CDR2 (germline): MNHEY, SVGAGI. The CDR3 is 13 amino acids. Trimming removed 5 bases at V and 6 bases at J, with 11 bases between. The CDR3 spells CASSLQGSNEQFF. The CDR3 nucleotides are TGTGCCAGCAGTCTACAGGGATCCAATGAGCAGTTCTTC.

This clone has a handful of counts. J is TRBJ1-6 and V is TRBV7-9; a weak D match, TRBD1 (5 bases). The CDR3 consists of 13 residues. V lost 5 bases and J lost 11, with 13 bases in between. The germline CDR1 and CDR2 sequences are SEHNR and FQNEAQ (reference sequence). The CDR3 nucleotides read TGTGCCAGCAGCCTACAGGAGTTAACACCCCTCCACTTT. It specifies CASSLQELTPLHF. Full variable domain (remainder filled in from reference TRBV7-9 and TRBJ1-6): DTGVSQNPRHKITKRGQNVTFRCDPISEHNRLYWYRQTLGQGPEFLTYFQNEAQLEKSRLLSDRFSAERPKGSFSTLEIQRTEQGDSAMYLCASSLQELTPLHFGNGTRLTVT.

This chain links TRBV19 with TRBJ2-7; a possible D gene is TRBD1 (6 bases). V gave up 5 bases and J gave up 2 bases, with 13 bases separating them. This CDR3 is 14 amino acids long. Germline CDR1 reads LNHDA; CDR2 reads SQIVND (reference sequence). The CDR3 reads CASSLRDTTYEQYF. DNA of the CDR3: TGTGCCAGTAGTCTCCGGGACACAACCTACGAGCAGTACTTC. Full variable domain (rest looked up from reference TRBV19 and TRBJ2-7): DGGITQSPKYLFRKEGQNVTLSCEQNLNHDAMYWYRQDPGQGLRLIYYSQIVNDFQKGDIAEGYSVSREKKESFPLTVTSAQKNPTAFYLCASSLRDTTYEQYFGPGTRLTVT.

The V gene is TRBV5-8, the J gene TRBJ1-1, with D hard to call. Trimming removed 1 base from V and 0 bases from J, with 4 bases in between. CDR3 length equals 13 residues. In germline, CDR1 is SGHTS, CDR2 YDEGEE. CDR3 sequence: CASSLTLNTEAFF. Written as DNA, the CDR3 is TGTGCCAGCAGCTTGACATTGAACACTGAAGCTTTCTTT.

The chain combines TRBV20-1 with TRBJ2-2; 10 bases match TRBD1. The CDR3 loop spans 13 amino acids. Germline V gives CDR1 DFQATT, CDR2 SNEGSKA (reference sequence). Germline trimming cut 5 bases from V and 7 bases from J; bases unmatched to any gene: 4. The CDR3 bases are TGCAGTGCTGGTGGACAGGGGGGCGGGGAGCTGTTTTTT. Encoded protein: CSAGGQGGGELFF.

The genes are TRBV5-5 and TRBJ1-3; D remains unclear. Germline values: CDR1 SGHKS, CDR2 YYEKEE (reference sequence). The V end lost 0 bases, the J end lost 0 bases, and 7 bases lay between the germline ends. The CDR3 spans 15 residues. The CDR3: CASSLGSDSGNTIYF. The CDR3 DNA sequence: TGTGCCAGCAGCTTGGGCAGCGACTCTGGAAACACCATATATTTT.

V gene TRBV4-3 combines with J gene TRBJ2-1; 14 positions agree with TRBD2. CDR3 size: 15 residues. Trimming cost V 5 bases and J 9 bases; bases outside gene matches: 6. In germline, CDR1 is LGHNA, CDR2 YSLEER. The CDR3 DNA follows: TGCGCCAGCAGCACGGGACTAGCGGGAGCGGGTGAGCAGTTCTTC. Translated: CASSTGLAGAGEQFF.

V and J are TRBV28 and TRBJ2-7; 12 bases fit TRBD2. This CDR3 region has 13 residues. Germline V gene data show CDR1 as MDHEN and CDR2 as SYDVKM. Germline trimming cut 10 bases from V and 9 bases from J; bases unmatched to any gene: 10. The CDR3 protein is CATTTSGSRVQYF. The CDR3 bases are TGTGCCACCACGACTAGCGGGAGTCGTGTGCAGTACTTC.

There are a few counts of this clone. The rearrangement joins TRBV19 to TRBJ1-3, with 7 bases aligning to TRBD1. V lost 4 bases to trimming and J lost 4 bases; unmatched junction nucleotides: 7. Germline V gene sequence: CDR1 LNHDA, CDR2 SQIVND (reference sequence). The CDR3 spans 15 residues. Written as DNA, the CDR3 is TGTGCCAGTAGTACCACAGGGGCACGCGGAAACACCATATATTTT. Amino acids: CASSTTGARGNTIYF.

Here the CDR3 DNA reads TGTGCCAGCAGTCGACAGGGGAGGGGGCGAAATGAAAAACTGTTTTTT. Translated: CASSRQGRGRNEKLFF. The gene calls are TRBV28 and TRBJ1-4; 8 nucleotides align to TRBD1. Trimming cost V 5 bases and J 5 bases; bases outside gene matches: 10. The CDR3 totals 16 residues. Germline CDR1 reads MDHEN; CDR2 reads SYDVKM.

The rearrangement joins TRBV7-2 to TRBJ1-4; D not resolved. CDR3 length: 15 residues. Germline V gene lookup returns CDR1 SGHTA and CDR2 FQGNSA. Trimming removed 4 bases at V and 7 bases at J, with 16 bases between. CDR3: CASSSGGGWFEKLFF. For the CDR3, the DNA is TGTGCCAGCAGCTCTGGAGGTGGTTGGTTTGAAAAACTGTTTTTT.

CDR3 sequence reads: CASSLASGQETQYF. In DNA form, the CDR3 reads TGTGCCAGCAGCTTGGCGTCAGGCCAAGAGACCCAGTACTTC. The J gene is TRBJ2-5, the V gene TRBV5-6; D is undetermined. The germline CDR1 and CDR2 sequences are SGHDT and YYEEEE. V lost 0 bases, J lost 1 base, and 7 bases lay in between. This CDR3 has 14 amino acids.

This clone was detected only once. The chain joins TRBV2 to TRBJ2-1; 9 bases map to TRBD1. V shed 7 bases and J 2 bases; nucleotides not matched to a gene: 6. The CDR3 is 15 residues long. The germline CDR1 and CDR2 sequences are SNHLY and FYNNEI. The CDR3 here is CASIPGQGTYNEQFF. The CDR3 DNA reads TGTGCCAGCATTCCGGGACAGGGAACCTACAATGAGCAGTTCTTC.

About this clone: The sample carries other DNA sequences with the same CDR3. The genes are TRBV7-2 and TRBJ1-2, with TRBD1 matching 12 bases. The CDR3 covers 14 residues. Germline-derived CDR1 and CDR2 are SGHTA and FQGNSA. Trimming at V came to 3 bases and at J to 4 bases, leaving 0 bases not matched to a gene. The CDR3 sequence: CASSLGQGAYGYTF. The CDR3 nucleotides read TGTGCCAGCAGCTTGGGACAGGGGGCCTATGGCTACACCTTC.

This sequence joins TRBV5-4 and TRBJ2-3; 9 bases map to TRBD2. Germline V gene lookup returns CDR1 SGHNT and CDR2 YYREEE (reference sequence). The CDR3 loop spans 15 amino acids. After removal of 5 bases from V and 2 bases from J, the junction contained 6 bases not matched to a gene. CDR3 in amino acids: CASRSTSGLTDTQYF. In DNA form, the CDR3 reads TGTGCCAGCAGGTCGACTAGCGGCCTCACAGATACGCAGTATTTT.

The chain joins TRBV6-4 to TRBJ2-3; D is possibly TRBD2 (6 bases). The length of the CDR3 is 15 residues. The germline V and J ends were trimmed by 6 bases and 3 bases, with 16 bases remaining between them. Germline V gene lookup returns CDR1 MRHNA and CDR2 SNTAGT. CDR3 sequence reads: CASSLVGGGTDTQYF. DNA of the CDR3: TGTGCCAGCAGCCTGGTCGGGGGAGGAACAGATACGCAGTATTTT.

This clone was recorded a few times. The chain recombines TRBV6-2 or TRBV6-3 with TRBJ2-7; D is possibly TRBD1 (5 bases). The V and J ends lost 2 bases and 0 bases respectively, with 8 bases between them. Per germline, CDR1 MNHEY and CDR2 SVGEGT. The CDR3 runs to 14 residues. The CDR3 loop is CASSYEDTSYEQYF. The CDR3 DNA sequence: TGTGCCAGCAGTTACGAGGACACCTCCTACGAGCAGTACTTC.

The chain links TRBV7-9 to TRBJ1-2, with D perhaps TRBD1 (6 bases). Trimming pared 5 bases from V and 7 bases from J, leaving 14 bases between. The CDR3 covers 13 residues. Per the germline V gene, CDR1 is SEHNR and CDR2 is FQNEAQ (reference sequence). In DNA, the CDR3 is TGTGCCAGCAGCCTCCAGGGGTTCAGTGGCTACACCTTC. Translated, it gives CASSLQGFSGYTF.

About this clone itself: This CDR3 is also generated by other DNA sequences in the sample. The CDR3 nucleotides read TGTGCCAGTAGTATAAGGGGTAACACTGAAGCTTTCTTT. It encodes CASSIRGNTEAFF. The chain links TRBV19 to TRBJ1-1, with D perhaps TRBD1 (5 bases). The CDR3 runs to 13 residues. Between the trimmed V and J ends, which lost 2 bases and 2 bases, there was a span of 6 bases. Germline-derived CDR1 and CDR2 are LNHDA and SQIVND (reference sequence).

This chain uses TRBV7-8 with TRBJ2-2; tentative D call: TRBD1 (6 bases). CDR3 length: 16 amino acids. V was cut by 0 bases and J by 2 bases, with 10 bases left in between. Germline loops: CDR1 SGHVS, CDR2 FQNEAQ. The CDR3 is CASSLALGANTGELFF. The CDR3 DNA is TGTGCCAGCAGCTTAGCACTGGGGGCTAACACCGGGGAGCTGTTTTTT.

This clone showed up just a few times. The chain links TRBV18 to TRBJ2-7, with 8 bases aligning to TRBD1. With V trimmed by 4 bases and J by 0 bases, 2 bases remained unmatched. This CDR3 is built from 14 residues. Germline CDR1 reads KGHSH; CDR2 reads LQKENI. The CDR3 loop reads CASSLTGGSYEQYF. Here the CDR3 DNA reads TGTGCCAGCTCACTAACAGGGGGCTCCTACGAGCAGTACTTC.

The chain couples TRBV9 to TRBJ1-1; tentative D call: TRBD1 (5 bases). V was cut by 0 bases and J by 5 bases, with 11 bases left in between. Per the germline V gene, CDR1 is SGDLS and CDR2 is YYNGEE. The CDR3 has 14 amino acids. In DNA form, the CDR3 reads TGTGCCAGCAGCGTAGTGGGGGGGGAGACTGAAGCTTTCTTT. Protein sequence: CASSVVGGETEAFF.

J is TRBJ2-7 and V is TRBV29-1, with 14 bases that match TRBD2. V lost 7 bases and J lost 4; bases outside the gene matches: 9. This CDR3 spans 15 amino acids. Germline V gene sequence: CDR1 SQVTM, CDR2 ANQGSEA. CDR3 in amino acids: CSAAKGLAGAYEQYF. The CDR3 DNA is TGCAGCGCTGCAAAGGGACTAGCGGGAGCGTACGAGCAGTACTTC.